Included here is one T cell receptor (beta chain) sequence, with context. Its antigen is unidentified. The PCR used 60 Vbeta and 13 Jbeta primers. Assay: immunoSEQ multiplex PCR; the TCRdb copy retains only in-frame clones and omits some. This sample has about 110,000 clones; around 81% occur once, and the top ten carry over 2%. Donors had nominal health at sampling but likely had unrecorded immune exposures. This record belongs to a study of cytomegalovirus exposure and HLA in healthy donors. The V end lost 5 bases, the J end lost 6 bases, and 13 bases lay between the germline ends. CDR1 is MNHEY and CDR2 is SMNVEV in the germline V gene (reference sequence). The CDR3 totals 14 residues. General study points: A later look showed TCR association rates differing by HLA locus, highest for DRB1 and lowest for HLA-C. It was likely that a cluster of highly shared sequence variants was a sequencing artifact.

The TCR comes from a woman younger than 45 in good health and CMV-seronegative. Sequenced: PBMCs. The chain combines TRBV27 with TRBJ2-2; D gene ambiguous. The CDR3 loop reads CASSGLHMAGELFF. CDR3 DNA: TGTGCCAGCAGTGGGCTCCACATGGCCGGGGAGCTGTTTTTT.